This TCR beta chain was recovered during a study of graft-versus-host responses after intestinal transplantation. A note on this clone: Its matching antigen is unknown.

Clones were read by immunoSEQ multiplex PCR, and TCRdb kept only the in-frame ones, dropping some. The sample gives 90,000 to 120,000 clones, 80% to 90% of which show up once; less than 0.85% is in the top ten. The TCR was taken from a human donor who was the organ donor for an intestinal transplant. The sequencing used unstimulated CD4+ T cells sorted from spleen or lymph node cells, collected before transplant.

The CDR3 sequence: CASTPGKGYEQYF. The CDR3 coding sequence is TGTGCCAGCACCCCAGGGAAGGGCTACGAGCAGTACTTC. This chain connects TRBV28 to TRBJ2-7; maybe TRBD1 (5 bases). Germline CDR1 and CDR2: MDHEN and SYDVKM. V lost 7 bases and J lost 3, with 13 bases in between. CDR3 length: 13 residues.